This T cell receptor (beta chain) was identified in a study of blood T cell repertoires in COVID-19. Study details: Samples came from the United States, Italy and Spain, spanning acute and convalescent COVID-19. T cells, B-cell-depleted T cells, or PBMCs supplied cDNA or gDNA.

The Seattle patients, enrolled during active infection, were followed longitudinally. The CDR3 contains 14 residues. V gave up 0 bases and J gave up 10 bases, with 13 bases separating them. Looked up from germline, CDR1 is MNHEY and CDR2 is SVGAGI. As processed by the authors: Estimation of nucleated cell counts relied on the amplification of reference gene primers. Sequencing used immunoSEQ multiplex PCR; TCRdb keeps in-frame clones, though not all of them. V and J calls plus clone size are reproduced from that table; the DNA served to infer D and trimming. The data show tens of thousands of clones, around 82% seen once.

The sequenced material came from peripheral blood. The sequence was collected from a man aged 60 to 75 with COVID-19, enrolled during active disease. The rearrangement links TRBV6-5 to TRBJ2-1; D perhaps matches TRBD2 (5 bases). As DNA, the CDR3 is TGTGCCAGCAGTTACTCGGTACTCCGAGGGGAGCAGTTCTTC. Translated, it gives CASSYSVLRGEQFF.